This T cell receptor beta chain was obtained from a study of beta chain features in type 1 diabetes. Sequenced material consisted of expressed TCRB transcripts (all of the isolated RNA was reverse transcribed). Assay used: immunoSEQ multiplex PCR; TCRdb lists only in-frame clones, some missing. The sample consists of around 240,000 clones, over 8.5% of them appearing once. Study-level points and caveats: Cells carrying high TCR expression could end up over-represented when cDNA is sequenced.

This clone was counted a few times. Its specificity is not known. Every single donor gave one heparinised blood draw, and these averaged about 100 mL. CDR1 SGDLS and CDR2 YYNGEE come from the germline V gene. V gave up 6 bases and J gave up 4 bases, with 16 bases separating them. This CDR3 is 14 amino acids long. This sequence was found in a woman aged 18-29 years in good health. The chain recombines TRBV9 with TRBJ2-5; maybe TRBD2 (7 bases). Sequenced: naive CD4+ T cells from blood. CDR3 nucleotides: TGTGCCAGCACTACCGGGGGGCTGGTAGAGACCCAGTACTTC. It is translated as CASTTGGLVETQYF.